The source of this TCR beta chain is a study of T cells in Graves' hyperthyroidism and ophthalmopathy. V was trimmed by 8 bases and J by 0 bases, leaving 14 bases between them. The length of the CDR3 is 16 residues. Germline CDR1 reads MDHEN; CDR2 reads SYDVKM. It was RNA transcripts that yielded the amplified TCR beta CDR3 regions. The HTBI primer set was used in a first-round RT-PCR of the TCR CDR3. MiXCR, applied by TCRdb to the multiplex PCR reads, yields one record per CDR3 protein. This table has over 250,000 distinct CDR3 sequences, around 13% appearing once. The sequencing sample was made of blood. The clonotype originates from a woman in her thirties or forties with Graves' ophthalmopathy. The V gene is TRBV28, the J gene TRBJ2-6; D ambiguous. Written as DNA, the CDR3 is TGTGCCAGCCACAACTCCCAGCGCTCTGGGGCCAACGTCCTGACTTTC. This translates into CASHNSQRSGANVLTF.